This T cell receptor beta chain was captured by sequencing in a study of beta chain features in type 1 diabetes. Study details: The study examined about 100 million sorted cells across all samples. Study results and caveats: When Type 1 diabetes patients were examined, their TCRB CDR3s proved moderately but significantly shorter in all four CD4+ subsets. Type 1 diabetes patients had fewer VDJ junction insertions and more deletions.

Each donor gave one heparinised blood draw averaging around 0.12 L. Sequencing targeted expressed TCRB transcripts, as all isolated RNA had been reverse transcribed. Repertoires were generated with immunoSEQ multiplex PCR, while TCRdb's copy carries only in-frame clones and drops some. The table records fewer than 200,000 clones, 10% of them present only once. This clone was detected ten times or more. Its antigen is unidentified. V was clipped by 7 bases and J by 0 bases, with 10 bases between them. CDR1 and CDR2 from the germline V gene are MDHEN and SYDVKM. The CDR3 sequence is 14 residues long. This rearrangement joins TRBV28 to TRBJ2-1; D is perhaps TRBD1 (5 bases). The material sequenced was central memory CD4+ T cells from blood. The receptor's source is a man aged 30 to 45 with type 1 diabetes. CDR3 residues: CASNKGVSYNEQFF. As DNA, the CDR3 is TGTGCCAGCAACAAAGGGGTCTCCTACAATGAGCAGTTCTTC.